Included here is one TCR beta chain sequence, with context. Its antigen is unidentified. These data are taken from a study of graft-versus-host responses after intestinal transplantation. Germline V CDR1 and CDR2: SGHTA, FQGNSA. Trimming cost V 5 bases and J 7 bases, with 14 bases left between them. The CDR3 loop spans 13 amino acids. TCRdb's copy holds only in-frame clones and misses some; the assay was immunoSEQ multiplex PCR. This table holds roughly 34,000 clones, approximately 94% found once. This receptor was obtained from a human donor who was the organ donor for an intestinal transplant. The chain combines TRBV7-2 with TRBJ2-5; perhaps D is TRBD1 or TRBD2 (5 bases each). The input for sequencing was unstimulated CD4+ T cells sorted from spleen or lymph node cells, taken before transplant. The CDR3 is CASSPGRLMTQYF. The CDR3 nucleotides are TGTGCCAGCAGCCCGGGACGGCTCATGACCCAGTACTTC.